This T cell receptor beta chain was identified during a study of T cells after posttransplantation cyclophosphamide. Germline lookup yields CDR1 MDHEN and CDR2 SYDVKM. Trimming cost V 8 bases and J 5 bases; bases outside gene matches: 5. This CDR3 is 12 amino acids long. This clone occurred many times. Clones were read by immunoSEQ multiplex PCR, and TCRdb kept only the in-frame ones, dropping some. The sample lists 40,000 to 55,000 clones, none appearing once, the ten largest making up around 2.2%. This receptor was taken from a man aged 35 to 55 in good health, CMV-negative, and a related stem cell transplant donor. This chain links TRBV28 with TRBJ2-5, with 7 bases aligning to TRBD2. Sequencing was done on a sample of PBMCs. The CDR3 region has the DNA TGTGCCAGCGGGGAGGGTTGGGAGACCCAGTACTTC. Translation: CASGEGWETQYF.